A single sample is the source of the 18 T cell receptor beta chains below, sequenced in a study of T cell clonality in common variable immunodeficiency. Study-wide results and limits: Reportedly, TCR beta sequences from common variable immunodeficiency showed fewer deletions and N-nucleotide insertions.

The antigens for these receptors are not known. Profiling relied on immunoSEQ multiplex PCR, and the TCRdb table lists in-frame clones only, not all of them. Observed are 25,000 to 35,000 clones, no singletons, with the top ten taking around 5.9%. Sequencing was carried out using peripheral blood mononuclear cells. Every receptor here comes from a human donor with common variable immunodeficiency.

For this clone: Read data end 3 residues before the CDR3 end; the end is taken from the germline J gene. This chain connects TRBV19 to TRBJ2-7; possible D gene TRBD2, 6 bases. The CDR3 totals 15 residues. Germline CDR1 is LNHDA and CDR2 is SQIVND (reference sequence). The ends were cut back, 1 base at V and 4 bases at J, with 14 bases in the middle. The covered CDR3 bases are TGTGCCAGTAGTATAGTCGGGACGGACTATTACGAG. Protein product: CASSIVGTDYYE. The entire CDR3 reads CASSIVGTDYYEQYF. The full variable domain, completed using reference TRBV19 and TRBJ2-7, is DGGITQSPKYLFRKEGQNVTLSCEQNLNHDAMYWYRQDPGQGLRLIYYSQIVNDFQKGDIAEGYSVSREKKESFPLTVTSAQKNPTAFYLCASSIVGTDYYEQYFGPGTRLTVT.

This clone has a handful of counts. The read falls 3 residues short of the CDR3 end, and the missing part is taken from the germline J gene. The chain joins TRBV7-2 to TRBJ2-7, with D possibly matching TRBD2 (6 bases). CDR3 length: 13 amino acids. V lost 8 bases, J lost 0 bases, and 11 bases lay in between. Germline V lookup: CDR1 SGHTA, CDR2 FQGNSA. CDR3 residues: CASGPGLSYEQYF. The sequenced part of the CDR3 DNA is TGTGCCAGCGGACCGGGACTCTCCTACGAG.

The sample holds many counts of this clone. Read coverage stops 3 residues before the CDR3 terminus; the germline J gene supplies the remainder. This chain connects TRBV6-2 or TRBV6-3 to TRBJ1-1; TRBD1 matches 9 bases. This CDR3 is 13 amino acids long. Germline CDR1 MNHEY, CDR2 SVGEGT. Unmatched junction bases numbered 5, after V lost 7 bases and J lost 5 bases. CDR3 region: CASKRTGETEAFF. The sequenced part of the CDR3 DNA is TGTGCCAGCAAACGGACAGGGGAGACTGAA.

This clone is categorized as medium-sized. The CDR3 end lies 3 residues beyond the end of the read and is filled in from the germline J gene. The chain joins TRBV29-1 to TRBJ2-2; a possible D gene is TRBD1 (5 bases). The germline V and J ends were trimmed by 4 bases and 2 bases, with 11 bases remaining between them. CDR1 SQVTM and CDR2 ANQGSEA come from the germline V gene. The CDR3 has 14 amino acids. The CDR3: CSVAVGVNTGELFF. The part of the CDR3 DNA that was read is TGCAGCGTTGCGGTAGGGGTTAACACCGGGGAG.

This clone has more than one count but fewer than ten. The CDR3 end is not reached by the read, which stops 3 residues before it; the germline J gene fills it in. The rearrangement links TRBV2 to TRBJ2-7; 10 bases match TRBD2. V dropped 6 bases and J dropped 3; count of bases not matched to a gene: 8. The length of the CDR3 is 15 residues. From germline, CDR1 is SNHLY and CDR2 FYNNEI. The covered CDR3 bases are TGTGCCAGCAGAGCAACCCGGACTAGCGGCTACGAG. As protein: CASRATRTSGYE. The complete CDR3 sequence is CASRATRTSGYEQYF.

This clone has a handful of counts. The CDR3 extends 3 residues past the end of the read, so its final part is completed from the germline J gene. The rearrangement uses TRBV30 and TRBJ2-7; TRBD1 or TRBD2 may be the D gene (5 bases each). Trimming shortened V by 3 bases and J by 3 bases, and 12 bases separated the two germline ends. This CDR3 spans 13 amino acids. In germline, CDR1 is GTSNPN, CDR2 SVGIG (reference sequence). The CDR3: CAWSMRGDYEQYF. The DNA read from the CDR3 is TGTGCCTGGAGCATGAGGGGTGACTACGAG.

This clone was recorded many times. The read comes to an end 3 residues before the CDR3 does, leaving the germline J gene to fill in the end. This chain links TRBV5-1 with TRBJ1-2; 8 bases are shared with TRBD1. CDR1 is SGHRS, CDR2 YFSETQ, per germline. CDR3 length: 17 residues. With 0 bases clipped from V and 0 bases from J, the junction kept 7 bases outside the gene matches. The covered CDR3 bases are TGCGCCAGCAGCTTGGGGGACAGGTTAAAAGCTAACTATGGC. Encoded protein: CASSLGDRLKANYG. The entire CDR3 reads CASSLGDRLKANYGYTF.

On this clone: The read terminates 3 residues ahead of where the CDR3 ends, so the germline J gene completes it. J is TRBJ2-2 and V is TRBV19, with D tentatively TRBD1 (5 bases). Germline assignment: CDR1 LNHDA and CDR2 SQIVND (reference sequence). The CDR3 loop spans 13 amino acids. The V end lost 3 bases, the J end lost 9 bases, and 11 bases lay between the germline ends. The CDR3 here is CASSIGAVRELFF. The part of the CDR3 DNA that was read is TGTGCCAGTAGTATTGGGGCCGTACGGGAG. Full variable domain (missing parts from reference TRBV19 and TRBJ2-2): DGGITQSPKYLFRKEGQNVTLSCEQNLNHDAMYWYRQDPGQGLRLIYYSQIVNDFQKGDIAEGYSVSREKKESFPLTVTSAQKNPTAFYLCASSIGAVRELFFGEGSRLTVL.

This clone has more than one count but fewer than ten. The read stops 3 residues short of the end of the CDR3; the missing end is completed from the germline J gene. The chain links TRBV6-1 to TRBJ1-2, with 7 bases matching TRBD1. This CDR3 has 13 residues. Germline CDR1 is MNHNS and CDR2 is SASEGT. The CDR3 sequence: CASSENRGGGYTF. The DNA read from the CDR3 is TGTGCCAGCAGTGAAAACAGGGGTGGCGGC.

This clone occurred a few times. The CDR3 bases that were read are TGTGCCAGTAGTCTCACTCGGTTGAAGATGAGC. It encodes CASSLTRLKMS. The complete CDR3 reads CASSLTRLKMSYTF. The genes are TRBV19 and TRBJ1-2, with D unclear. The read gets to within 3 residues of the CDR3 end, and the germline J gene fills in the rest. In germline, CDR1 is LNHDA, CDR2 SQIVND (reference sequence). The CDR3 is 14 amino acids. Variable domain in full (rest from reference TRBV19 and TRBJ1-2): DGGITQSPKYLFRKEGQNVTLSCEQNLNHDAMYWYRQDPGQGLRLIYYSQIVNDFQKGDIAEGYSVSREKKESFPLTVTSAQKNPTAFYLCASSLTRLKMSYTFGSGTRLTVV.

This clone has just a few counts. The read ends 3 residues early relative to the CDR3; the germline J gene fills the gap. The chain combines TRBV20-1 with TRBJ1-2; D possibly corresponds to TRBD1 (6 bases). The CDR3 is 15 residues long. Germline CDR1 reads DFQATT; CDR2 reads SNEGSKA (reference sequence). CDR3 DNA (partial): TGCAGTGCTAGAGATCTAGAAGGACAGCTCTACCGC. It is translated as CSARDLEGQLYR. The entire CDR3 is CSARDLEGQLYRYTF.

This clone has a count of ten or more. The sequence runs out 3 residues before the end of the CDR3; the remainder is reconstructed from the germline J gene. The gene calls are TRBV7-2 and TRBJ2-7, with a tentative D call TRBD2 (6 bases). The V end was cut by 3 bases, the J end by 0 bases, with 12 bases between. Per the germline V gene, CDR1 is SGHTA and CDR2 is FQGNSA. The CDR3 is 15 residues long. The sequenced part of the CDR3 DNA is TGTGCCAGCAGCTTTCCTCGCGGGAACTCCTACGAG. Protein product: CASSFPRGNSYE. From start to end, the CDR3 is CASSFPRGNSYEQYF.

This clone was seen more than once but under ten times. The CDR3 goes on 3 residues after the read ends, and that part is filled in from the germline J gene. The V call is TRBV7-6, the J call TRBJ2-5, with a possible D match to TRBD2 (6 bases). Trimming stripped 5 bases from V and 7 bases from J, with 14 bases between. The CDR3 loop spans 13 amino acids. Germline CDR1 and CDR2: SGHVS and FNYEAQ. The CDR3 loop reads CASSPDWRGTQYF. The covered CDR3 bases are TGTGCCAGCAGCCCGGACTGGCGGGGGACC.

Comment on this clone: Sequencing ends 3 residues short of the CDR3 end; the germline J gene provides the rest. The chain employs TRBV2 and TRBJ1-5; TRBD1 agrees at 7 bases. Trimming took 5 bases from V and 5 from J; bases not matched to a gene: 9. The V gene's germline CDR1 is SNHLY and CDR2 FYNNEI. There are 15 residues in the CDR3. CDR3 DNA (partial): TGTGCCAGCAGTTCAGTTTGGCAGGGGGATCAGCCC. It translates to CASSSVWQGDQP. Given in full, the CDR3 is CASSSVWQGDQPQHF.

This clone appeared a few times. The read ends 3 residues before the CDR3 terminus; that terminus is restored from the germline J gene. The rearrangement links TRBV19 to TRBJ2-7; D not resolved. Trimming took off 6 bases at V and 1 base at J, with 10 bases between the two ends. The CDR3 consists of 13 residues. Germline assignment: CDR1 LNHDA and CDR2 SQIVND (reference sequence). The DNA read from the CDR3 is TGTGCCAGTAGGCAGAGTAAGTCCTACGAG. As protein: CASRQSKSYE. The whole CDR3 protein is CASRQSKSYEQYF. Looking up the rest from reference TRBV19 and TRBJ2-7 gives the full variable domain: DGGITQSPKYLFRKEGQNVTLSCEQNLNHDAMYWYRQDPGQGLRLIYYSQIVNDFQKGDIAEGYSVSREKKESFPLTVTSAQKNPTAFYLCASRQSKSYEQYFGPGTRLTVT.

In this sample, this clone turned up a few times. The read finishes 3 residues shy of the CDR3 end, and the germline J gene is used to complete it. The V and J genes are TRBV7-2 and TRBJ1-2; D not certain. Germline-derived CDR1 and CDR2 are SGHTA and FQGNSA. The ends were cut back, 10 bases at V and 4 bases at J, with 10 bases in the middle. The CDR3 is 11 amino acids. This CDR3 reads CATFPGYGYTF. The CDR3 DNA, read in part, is TGTGCCACCTTTCCGGGCTATGGC.

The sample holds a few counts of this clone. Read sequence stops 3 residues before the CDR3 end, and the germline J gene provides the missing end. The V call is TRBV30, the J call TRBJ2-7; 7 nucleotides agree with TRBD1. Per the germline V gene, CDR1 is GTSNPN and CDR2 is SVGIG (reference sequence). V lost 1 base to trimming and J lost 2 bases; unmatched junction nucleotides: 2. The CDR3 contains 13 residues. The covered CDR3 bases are TGTGCCTGGAGTGAGACAGGGACCTACGAG. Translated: CAWSETGTYE. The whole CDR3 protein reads CAWSETGTYEQYF.

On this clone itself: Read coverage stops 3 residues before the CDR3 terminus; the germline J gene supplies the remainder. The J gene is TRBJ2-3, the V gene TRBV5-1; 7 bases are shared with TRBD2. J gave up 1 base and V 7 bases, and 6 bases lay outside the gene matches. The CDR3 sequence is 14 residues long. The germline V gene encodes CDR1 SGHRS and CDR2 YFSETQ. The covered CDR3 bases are TGCGCCAGCGGGATGGCGGGGGGCACAGATACG. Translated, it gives CASGMAGGTDT. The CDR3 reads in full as CASGMAGGTDTQYF.